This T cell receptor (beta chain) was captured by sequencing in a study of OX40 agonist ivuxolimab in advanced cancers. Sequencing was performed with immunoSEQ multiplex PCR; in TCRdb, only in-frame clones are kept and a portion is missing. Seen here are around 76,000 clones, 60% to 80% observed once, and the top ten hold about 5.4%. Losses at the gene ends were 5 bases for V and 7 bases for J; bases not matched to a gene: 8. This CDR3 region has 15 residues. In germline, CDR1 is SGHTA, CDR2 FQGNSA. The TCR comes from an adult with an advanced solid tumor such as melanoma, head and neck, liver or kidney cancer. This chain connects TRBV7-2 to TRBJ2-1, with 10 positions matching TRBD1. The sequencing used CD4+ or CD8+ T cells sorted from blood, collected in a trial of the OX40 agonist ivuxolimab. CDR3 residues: CASSRRQGAGNEQFF. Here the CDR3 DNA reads TGTGCCAGCAGCCGACGACAGGGGGCAGGTAATGAGCAGTTCTTC.